The 6 T cell receptor beta chains below come from one sample, sequenced in a study of control samples from healthy donors and cancer patients (dated by TCRdb to between 2020 and 2021). The library was made by the immunoSEQ multiplex PCR assay. TCRdb took over this immuneACCESS table, retaining in-frame rearrangements with V and J assigned. Such tables are incomplete; in checked studies, under half of the missing clones stem from an unresolved V gene, and the remainder is unexplained. The sample includes approximately 160,000 clones, with 94% observed a single time. In total, the top ten clones hold 1.3% to 1.5% of the sample. The sample taken for sequencing was blood. The receptors derive from a woman under 30 in good health.

The chain links TRBV10-3 to TRBJ1-2, with 8 bases identical to TRBD1. Looked up from germline, CDR1 is ENHRY and CDR2 is SYGVKD. CDR3 length: 12 amino acids. Trimming removed 11 bases from V and 3 bases from J; junction bases left unmatched: 5. CDR3 in amino acids: CAQGTGDYGYTF. Here the CDR3 DNA reads TGTGCCCAGGGGACAGGAGACTATGGCTACACCTTC.

The chain couples TRBV7-3 to TRBJ2-3; TRBD2 matches at 7 bases. CDR3 length equals 13 residues. The V and J ends lost 5 bases and 9 bases, in that order; junction bases with no gene match: 8. Germline V gene data show CDR1 as SGHTA and CDR2 as FQGTGA. The CDR3 bases are TGTGCCAGCAGCCTAATAGGGGAGGGAACGCAGTATTTT. This gives the protein CASSLIGEGTQYF.

The J gene is TRBJ2-3, the V gene TRBV5-8; D gene unclear. Germline V gives CDR1 SGHTS, CDR2 YDEGEE. V was cut by 2 bases and J by 0 bases, with 7 bases left in between. CDR3 length equals 14 residues. The CDR3 region is CASSFGVSTDTQYF. CDR3 sequence (DNA): TGTGCCAGCAGCTTCGGTGTAAGCACAGATACGCAGTATTTT.

The chain combines TRBV7-2 with TRBJ1-1; D not certain. CDR3 size: 14 residues. Germline V gene lookup returns CDR1 SGHTA and CDR2 FQGNSA. Trimming cost V 5 bases and J 0 bases, with 10 bases left between them. This CDR3 reads CASSPQAVNTEAFF. CDR3 coding DNA: TGTGCCAGCAGCCCTCAGGCGGTGAACACTGAAGCTTTCTTT.

The chain is built from TRBV11-3 and TRBJ2-1; D not certain. CDR3 length: 13 residues. The germline CDR1 and CDR2 sequences are SGHNT and YENEEA. Between the trimmed V and J ends, which lost 2 bases and 7 bases, there was a span of 9 bases. CDR3 nucleotide sequence: TGTGCCAGCAGCTTATTACGCCAGAATGAGCAGTTCTTC. Translated: CASSLLRQNEQFF.

The DNA of the CDR3 is TGTGCCAGCAGCTTAAAGTCCCCTCCAGGGGAGACCCAGTACTTC. Amino acid sequence: CASSLKSPPGETQYF. The chain links TRBV7-2 to TRBJ2-5, with D perhaps TRBD1 (5 bases). V was trimmed by 2 bases and J by 5 bases, leaving 15 bases between them. This CDR3 spans 15 amino acids. The germline V gene has CDR1 SGHTA and CDR2 FQGNSA.